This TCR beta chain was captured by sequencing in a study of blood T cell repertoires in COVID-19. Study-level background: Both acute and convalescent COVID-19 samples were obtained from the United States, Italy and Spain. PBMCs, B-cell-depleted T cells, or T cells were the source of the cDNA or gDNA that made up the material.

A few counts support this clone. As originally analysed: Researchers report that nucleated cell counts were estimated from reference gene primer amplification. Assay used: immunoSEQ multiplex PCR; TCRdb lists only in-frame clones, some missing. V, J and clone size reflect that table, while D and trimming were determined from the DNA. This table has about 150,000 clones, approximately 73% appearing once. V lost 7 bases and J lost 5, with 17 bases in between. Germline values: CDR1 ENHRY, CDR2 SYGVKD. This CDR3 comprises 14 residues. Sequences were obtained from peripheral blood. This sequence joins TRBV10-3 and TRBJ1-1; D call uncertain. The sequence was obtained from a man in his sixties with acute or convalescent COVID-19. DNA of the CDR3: TGTGCCATCATGCAGGTCTTGGGTGAAACTGAAGCTTTCTTT. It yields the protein CAIMQVLGETEAFF.